The clone carrying this T cell receptor beta chain occurred many times. Its specificity is not known. The entry originates in a study of identical twins. Whole-study results and caveats: Insertions ran lower in abundant cord blood beta clonotypes, though not in memory repertoires. Models predicted less out-of-frame TCR alpha sharing in monozygotic twins than was found.

A universal primer site came from template switching; cDNA carried unique molecular identifiers. TCRdb reanalysed the 5' RACE reads using MiXCR and keeps one entry per CDR3 protein. The sample has 240,000 or so distinct CDR3 sequences, 10% to 13% seen once; the top ten hold about 9.1%. Trimming cost V 0 bases and J 0 bases; bases outside gene matches: 10. The germline gives CDR1 SGHRS, CDR2 YFSETQ. CDR3 length: 18 amino acids. The sequence derives from a man aged 45-65 years in good health. The sequenced material came from memory T cells sorted from blood. The chain recombines TRBV5-1 with TRBJ2-5; 8 bases line up with TRBD2. CDR3 coding DNA: TGCGCCAGCAGCTTGGCCAGTGGAGTAGCGGGGTACCAAGAGACCCAGTACTTC. Translated, it gives CASSLASGVAGYQETQYF.